Shown below are 25 T cell receptor beta chains from a single sample sequenced in a study of blood T cell repertoires in COVID-19. The protocol was immunoSEQ multiplex PCR, while the TCRdb copy is restricted to in-frame clones and leaves out a portion. The sample consists of roughly 200,000 clones, 83% of them appearing once. Sequences were obtained from peripheral blood. Receptors originate from a woman aged 25 to 39 with COVID-19, enrolled during active disease.

The chain has TRBV27 and TRBJ2-2; 8 bases are a match to TRBD2. CDR1 and CDR2 (germline): MNHEY, SMNVEV (reference sequence). The J segment lost 0 bases and the V segment lost 6 bases, leaving 3 bases of the junction unmatched. The CDR3 contains 15 residues. This chain's CDR3 is CASRRGGTNTGELFF. CDR3 DNA sequence: TGTGCCAGCAGACGCGGGGGGACGAACACCGGGGAGCTGTTTTTT.

This clone has a handful of counts. This chain joins TRBV9 and TRBJ1-5, with 9 bases matching TRBD1. This CDR3 region has 15 residues. The germline CDR1 and CDR2 sequences are SGDLS and YYNGEE. V dropped 0 bases and J dropped 4; count of bases not matched to a gene: 2. The chain's CDR3 is CASSVGGTGNQPQHF. CDR3 coding DNA: TGTGCCAGCAGCGTAGGTGGGACAGGGAATCAGCCCCAGCATTTT.

The genes are TRBV28 and TRBJ1-6; D is undetermined. The CDR3 sequence is 13 residues long. V lost 4 bases to trimming and J lost 14 bases, with 15 bases between them. The germline CDR1 and CDR2 sequences are MDHEN and SYDVKM. The CDR3 nucleotides read TGTGCCAGCAGTTCCGGTTATGGGGAGTCCCTCCACTTT. It specifies CASSSGYGESLHF. The full variable domain, rest sourced from reference TRBV28 and TRBJ1-6, is DVKVTQSSRYLVKRTGEKVFLECVQDMDHENMFWYRQDPGLGLRLIYFSYDVKMKEKGDIPEGYSVSREKKERFSLILESASTNQTSMYLCASSSGYGESLHFGNGTRLTVT.

The CDR3 sequence: CASNFAGTGVSYEQYF. Written as DNA, the CDR3 is TGTGCCAGCAATTTCGCCGGGACAGGTGTCTCCTACGAGCAGTACTTC. This chain uses TRBV6-6 with TRBJ2-7, with TRBD1 matching 8 bases. CDR3 length: 16 amino acids. The V and J ends lost 7 bases and 0 bases, in that order; junction bases with no gene match: 11. Per the germline V gene, CDR1 is MNHNY and CDR2 is SVGAGI (reference sequence).

The V call is TRBV27, the J call TRBJ1-1, with 7 bases that match TRBD1. CDR3 length: 13 amino acids. The junction had 6 bases not matched to a gene; V was cut back by 6 bases and J by 5 bases. Looked up from germline, CDR1 is MNHEY and CDR2 is SMNVEV (reference sequence). The CDR3 protein is CASSRQGYTEAFF. The CDR3 nucleotides read TGTGCCAGCAGCCGACAGGGTTATACTGAAGCTTTCTTT.

This chain links TRBV15 with TRBJ2-7, with D possibly TRBD2 on 5 matching bases. The CDR3 totals 14 residues. Trimming cost V 5 bases and J 2 bases, with 13 bases left between them. Looked up from germline, CDR1 is LNHNV and CDR2 is YYDKDF (reference sequence). This CDR3 is CATSEDEGPYEQYF. In DNA form, the CDR3 reads TGTGCCACCAGCGAGGATGAGGGCCCCTACGAGCAGTACTTC.

The chain employs TRBV4-3 and TRBJ2-7, with TRBD1 identical over 7 bases. The CDR3 totals 15 residues. The V and J ends lost 0 bases and 2 bases, in that order; junction bases with no gene match: 4. The germline V gene has CDR1 LGHNA and CDR2 YSLEER. The CDR3 sequence is CASSQDGDSAYEQYF. CDR3 DNA sequence: TGCGCCAGCAGCCAAGATGGGGACAGCGCCTACGAGCAGTACTTC.

The rearrangement uses TRBV24-1 and TRBJ2-2; 10 positions match TRBD2. The CDR3 is 16 residues long. The V gene's germline CDR1 is KGHDR and CDR2 SFDVKD. V was clipped by 3 bases and J by 7 bases; unmatched bases: 7. CDR3 sequence: CATSDQREGRFGELFF. In nucleotides, the CDR3 is TGTGCCACCAGTGATCAGCGGGAGGGCCGTTTCGGGGAGCTGTTTTTT.

In DNA, the CDR3 is TGCAGTGCTAGTCTGACGGGGAGGACAGGCCAAAGCTCCTATAATTCACCCCTCCACTTT. Its protein product is CSASLTGRTGQSSYNSPLHF. V and J are TRBV20-1 and TRBJ1-6, with 7 bases matching TRBD1. This CDR3 comprises 20 residues. CDR1 and CDR2 from the germline V gene are DFQATT and SNEGSKA (reference sequence). J gave up 0 bases and V 3 bases, and 17 bases lay outside the gene matches.

The rearrangement links TRBV19 to TRBJ2-1, with 8 bases that match TRBD2. V was pared by 0 bases and J by 0 bases, with 7 bases of the junction left unmatched. The CDR3 extends over 18 amino acids. Germline lookup yields CDR1 LNHDA and CDR2 SQIVND (reference sequence). The CDR3 coding sequence is TGTGCCAGTAGTATAGAACGGCTAGCGGGTCTCTCCTACAATGAGCAGTTCTTC. Translating gives CASSIERLAGLSYNEQFF.

V usage is TRBV6-5 and J usage is TRBJ2-7; D is perhaps TRBD2 (6 bases). Germline loops: CDR1 MNHEY, CDR2 SVGAGI. The CDR3 covers 13 residues. V was trimmed by 2 bases and J by 2 bases, leaving 7 bases between them. DNA for the CDR3: TGTGCCAGCAGTTACGGGGAGGCCTACGAGCAGTACTTC. It is translated as CASSYGEAYEQYF.

The chain couples TRBV11-1 to TRBJ1-1, with 7 bases that match TRBD1. V lost 5 bases, J lost 4 bases, and 7 bases stayed unmatched. The CDR3 extends over 14 amino acids. CDR1 and CDR2 from the germline V gene are SGHAT and FQDESV (reference sequence). The DNA for the CDR3 is TGTGCCAGCAGCCAGGACAGGAGGATCACTGAAGCTTTCTTT. As protein: CASSQDRRITEAFF.

This chain joins TRBV3-1 (or the pseudogene TRBV3-2) and TRBJ2-1; 7 nucleotides agree with TRBD2. This CDR3 contains 18 residues. The V segment lost 1 base and the J segment 8 bases; nucleotides outside the gene matches: 17. Germline V gene data show CDR1 as LGHDT and CDR2 as YNNKEL (reference sequence). CDR3 bases: TGTGCCAGCAGCCAAGCCTGGGGGAGGGTCTCCTCAGGCGATGAGCAGTTCTTC. Translation gives CASSQAWGRVSSGDEQFF.

The rearrangement joins TRBV2 to TRBJ1-5, with 7 bases aligning to TRBD1. CDR3 length: 14 amino acids. Trimming removed 5 bases from V and 7 bases from J; junction bases left unmatched: 8. Germline V gene lookup returns CDR1 SNHLY and CDR2 FYNNEI. The DNA for the CDR3 is TGTGCCAGCAGTTCTAATACAGGGGAACAGCCCCAGCATTTT. This translates into CASSSNTGEQPQHF. The entire variable domain, with the rest obtained from reference TRBV2 and TRBJ1-5, is as follows: EPEVTQTPSHQVTQMGQEVILRCVPISNHLYFYWYRQILGQKVEFLVSFYNNEISEKSEIFDDQFSVERPDGSNFTLKIRSTKLEDSAMYFCASSSNTGEQPQHFGDGTRLSIL.

This chain joins TRBV6-5 and TRBJ1-2; 7 bases agree with TRBD1. Germline V gene lookup returns CDR1 MNHEY and CDR2 SVGAGI. This CDR3 contains 16 residues. Trimming took 0 bases from V and 4 from J; bases not matched to a gene: 8. The CDR3 nucleotides are TGTGCCAGCAGTTACTCTTCAGGACAGGAACTCTATGGCTACACCTTC. Protein: CASSYSSGQELYGYTF.

CDR3 nucleotide sequence: TGTGCCAGCAGTTATAAGCCGGATGGCTACACCTTC. Translated, it gives CASSYKPDGYTF. The V and J genes are TRBV6-6 and TRBJ1-2, with D hard to call. With 3 bases removed from V and 6 bases from J, the gap between germline ends came to 8 bases. Germline CDR1 and CDR2: MNHNY and SVGAGI (reference sequence). This CDR3 region has 12 residues.

The chain joins TRBV9 to TRBJ1-4; 7 bases are shared with TRBD1. The trim removed 4 bases at V and 2 bases at J, leaving 11 bases unmatched. The CDR3 totals 17 residues. Per the germline V gene, CDR1 is SGDLS and CDR2 is YYNGEE. The CDR3 sequence is CASSPQGLTTTNEKLFF. Here the CDR3 DNA reads TGTGCCAGCAGCCCACAGGGGTTAACTACGACTAATGAAAAACTGTTTTTT. Full variable domain (remainder filled in from reference TRBV9 and TRBJ1-4): DSGVTQTPKHLITATGQRVTLRCSPRSGDLSVYWYQQSLDQGLQFLIQYYNGEERAKGNILERFSAQQFPDLHSELNLSSLELGDSALYFCASSPQGLTTTNEKLFFGSGTQLSVL.

J is TRBJ2-1 and V is TRBV19; D possibly corresponds to TRBD2 (7 bases). The CDR3 length is 14 residues. The V end was cut by 9 bases, the J end by 2 bases, with 14 bases between. The germline V gene encodes CDR1 LNHDA and CDR2 SQIVND (reference sequence). The DNA for the CDR3 is TGTGCCAGCGAGGGGGGGTTCCCCTACAATGAGCAGTTCTTC. It codes for CASEGGFPYNEQFF. The full variable domain, its missing parts supplied by reference TRBV19 and TRBJ2-1, is DGGITQSPKYLFRKEGQNVTLSCEQNLNHDAMYWYRQDPGQGLRLIYYSQIVNDFQKGDIAEGYSVSREKKESFPLTVTSAQKNPTAFYLCASEGGFPYNEQFFGPGTRLTVL.

This clone was picked up one time. This chain links TRBV5-4 with TRBJ2-1; 9 bases are shared with TRBD2. The CDR3 is made up of 16 amino acids. V dropped 4 bases and J dropped 4; count of bases not matched to a gene: 9. Germline V gene data show CDR1 as SGHNT and CDR2 as YYREEE (reference sequence). CDR3 loop: CASSPGGAGGYNEQFF. The CDR3 DNA is TGTGCCAGCAGCCCGGGGGGAGCGGGAGGATACAATGAGCAGTTCTTC.

This clone showed up just once. This chain joins TRBV6-5 and TRBJ1-4; D unclear. Deletions cut 11 bases from V and 6 bases from J, with 13 bases between. The CDR3 extends over 12 amino acids. Germline V gives CDR1 MNHEY, CDR2 SVGAGI. The CDR3 DNA is TGTGCCGTCTTCGGGGTGGATGAAAAACTGTTTTTT. Amino acid sequence: CAVFGVDEKLFF.

The chain joins TRBV27 to TRBJ2-1, with TRBD2 as a possible D gene (6 bases). The length of the CDR3 is 14 residues. Trimming took 9 bases from V and 7 from J, leaving 19 bases between them. Germline values: CDR1 MNHEY, CDR2 SMNVEV (reference sequence). CDR3 region: CASATSHGGNEQFF. For the CDR3, the DNA is TGTGCCAGTGCAACTAGCCACGGGGGAAATGAGCAGTTCTTC.

This chain uses TRBV7-3 with TRBJ1-2; D is perhaps TRBD1 (6 bases). V was clipped by 2 bases and J by 2 bases, with 15 bases between them. The CDR3 is made up of 16 amino acids. Germline assignment: CDR1 SGHTA and CDR2 FQGTGA. CDR3 sequence: CASSLDPATGNYGYTF. As DNA, the CDR3 is TGTGCCAGCAGCTTAGACCCTGCAACAGGGAACTATGGCTACACCTTC.

V is TRBV6-5 and J is TRBJ1-2, with 7 positions matching TRBD1. This CDR3 contains 14 residues. Unmatched junction bases numbered 12, after V lost 6 bases and J lost 8 bases. The germline V gene has CDR1 MNHEY and CDR2 SVGAGI. CDR3 in amino acids: CASSQSRTGGGYTF. The CDR3, as DNA: TGTGCCAGCAGCCAAAGTAGGACAGGCGGGGGCTACACCTTC.

The V and J genes are TRBV18 and TRBJ1-6, with D unclear. Germline CDR1 KGHSH, CDR2 LQKENI. V was cut by 1 base and J by 8 bases, with 9 bases left in between. This CDR3 has 14 residues. Here the CDR3 DNA reads TGTGCCAGCTCACCACGAGGGTCCGATTCACCCCTCCACTTT. Translating it yields CASSPRGSDSPLHF.

This clone was recorded once. The J gene is TRBJ2-3, the V gene TRBV6-5; unclear D gene. V was clipped by 2 bases and J by 0 bases, with 9 bases between them. The CDR3 contains 15 residues. Germline V lookup: CDR1 MNHEY, CDR2 SVGAGI. CDR3 in DNA: TGTGCCAGCAGTTACGCGCGGTTGAGCACAGATACGCAGTATTTT. Translation: CASSYARLSTDTQYF.